A selection of T cell receptor beta chains follows, all from one sample in a study of blood T cell repertoires in COVID-19. Sequenced by immunoSEQ multiplex PCR; TCRdb stores in-frame clones only, minus some. The table has approximately 170,000 clones, less than 85% seen once. The sample consisted of peripheral blood. These receptors were obtained from a woman older than 75 with active or convalescent COVID-19. Both conserved end residues are trimmed from each CDR3. Not all rows give a size; the values are once, few, many and, for expanded clones, a class.

TRBV6-5,12,TRBJ1-1,.,ASRPTGLNTEAF
TRBV6-6,14,TRBJ2-7,.,ASSNRQSSYSYEQY
TRBV19,12,TRBJ2-1,.,ASRGRGTYNEQF
TRBV27,11,TRBJ1-1,.,ATRFNRVTEAF
TRBV2,13,TRBJ2-2,.,ASSADYPNTGELF
TRBV18,12,TRBJ2-2,.,ASSPPLRTGELF
TRBV5-5,15,TRBJ1-4,few,ASQLTGEFWTNEKLF
TRBV28,12,TRBJ1-2,.,ASSPQGTNYGYT
TRBV10-1,13,TRBJ2-1,.,ASSNLPSDINEQF
TRBV5-1,11,TRBJ2-5,.,ASSTGQKETQY
TRBV9,18,TRBJ2-3,.,ASSPAGRAGGPTSTDTQY
TRBV5-1,13,TRBJ1-5,.,ASSPTGLDGQPQH
TRBV28,12,TRBJ2-7,.,ASSPPGVSYEQY
TRBV18,13,TRBJ2-2,many,ASSPRQGDAGELF
TRBV7-8,12,TRBJ2-5,.,ASSLDRVGETQY
TRBV19,13,TRBJ1-4,few,ASSIDGQRLEKLF
TRBV7-3,12,TRBJ1-1,.,ASSLDRTGTEAF
TRBV7-9,13,TRBJ2-5,.,ASSLDSGRVQTQY
TRBV13,12,TRBJ2-1,.,ASSFPSSYNEQF
TRBV19,11,TRBJ2-3,.,ASSTDRGYTQY
TRBV19,13,TRBJ1-1,.,ASTSAGTESTEAF
TRBV30,14,TRBJ1-2,.,AWSKTGFPDNYGYT
TRBV28,12,TRBJ1-1,.,ASIPGGSYTEAF
TRBV6-5,12,TRBJ2-2,.,ASSYGLNTGELF
TRBV6-1,15,TRBJ1-5,.,ASSELRGIRYNQPQH
TRBV15,14,TRBJ1-4,.,ATSREQTSTNEKLF
TRBV6-5,13,TRBJ2-7,.,ASSYQASSSYEQY
TRBV7-2,13,TRBJ2-1,.,ASSLAGGAYNEQF
TRBV7-9,14,TRBJ2-3,few,ASSFGGTGNTDTQY
TRBV10-3,14,TRBJ1-1,.,AISENTGVKKTEAF
TRBV3-1/TRBV3-2,12,TRBJ2-5,.,ASSPSGRGETQY
TRBV28,13,TRBJ1-5,.,ASGWGRGLYQPQH
TRBV6-2/TRBV6-3,13,TRBJ2-3,once,ASSYGPGTTDTQY
TRBV19,12,TRBJ1-3,.,ASRPSGQGDTIY
TRBV14,15,TRBJ2-3,.,ASSQALLSGLTDTQY
TRBV6-6,14,TRBJ1-5,.,ASSYSDRGSGQPQH